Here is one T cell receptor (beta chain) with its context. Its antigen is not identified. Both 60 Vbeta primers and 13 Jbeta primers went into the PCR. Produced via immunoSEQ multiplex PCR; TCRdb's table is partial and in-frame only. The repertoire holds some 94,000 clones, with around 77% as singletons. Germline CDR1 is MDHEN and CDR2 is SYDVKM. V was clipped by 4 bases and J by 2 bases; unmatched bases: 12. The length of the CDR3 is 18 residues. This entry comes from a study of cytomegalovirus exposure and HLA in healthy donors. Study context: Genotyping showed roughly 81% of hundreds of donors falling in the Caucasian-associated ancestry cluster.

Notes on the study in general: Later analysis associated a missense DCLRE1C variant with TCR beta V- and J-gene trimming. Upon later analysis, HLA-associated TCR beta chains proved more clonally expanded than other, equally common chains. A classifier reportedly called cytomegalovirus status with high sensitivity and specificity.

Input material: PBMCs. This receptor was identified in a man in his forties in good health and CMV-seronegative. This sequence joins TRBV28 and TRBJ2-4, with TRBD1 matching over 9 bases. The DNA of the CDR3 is TGTGCCAGCAGTTACGCATCTACAGGGGGCGTAACCAAAAACATTCAGTACTTC. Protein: CASSYASTGGVTKNIQYF.